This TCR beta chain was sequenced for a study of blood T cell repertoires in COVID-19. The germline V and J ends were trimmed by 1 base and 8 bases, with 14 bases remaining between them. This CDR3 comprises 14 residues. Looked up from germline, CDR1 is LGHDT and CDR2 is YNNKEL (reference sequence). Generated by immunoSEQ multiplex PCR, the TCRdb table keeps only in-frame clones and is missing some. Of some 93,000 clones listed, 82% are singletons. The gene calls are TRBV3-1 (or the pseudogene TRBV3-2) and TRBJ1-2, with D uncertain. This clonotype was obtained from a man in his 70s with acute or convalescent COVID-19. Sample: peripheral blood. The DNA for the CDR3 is TGTGCCAGCAGCCAAGGTGCGGGGAGATGGGGCTACACCTTC. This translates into CASSQGAGRWGYTF.